The 30 T cell receptor beta chains below were found in one sample sequenced in a study of T cells in Graves' hyperthyroidism and ophthalmopathy. Amplified regions were TCR beta CDR3 sequences from RNA transcripts. Primed by the HTBI set, a first-round RT-PCR was run on the TCR CDR3. TCRdb passed the multiplex PCR reads through MiXCR, listing each CDR3 protein once. This sample has 400,000 to 550,000 distinct CDR3 sequences; roughly an eighth occur once, and the top ten carry around 17%. The sequencing sample was made of blood. These receptors were collected from a woman in her late teens or twenties with Graves' hyperthyroidism.

This clonotype was seen many times. The chain recombines TRBV5-1 with TRBJ2-1; 7 bases match TRBD1. The V gene end was trimmed by 2 bases and the J gene end by 2 bases; junction bases not matched to a gene: 4. CDR1 is SGHRS and CDR2 is YFSETQ in the germline V gene. The CDR3 is made up of 15 amino acids. The CDR3 region is CASSFTGTAYNEQFF. The CDR3 coding sequence is TGCGCCAGCAGCTTCACCGGGACAGCCTACAATGAGCAGTTCTTC.

At least ten counts were recorded for this clonotype. The genes are TRBV9 and TRBJ2-3, with 10 bases that match TRBD2. The length of the CDR3 is 16 residues. J was trimmed by 5 bases and V by 5 bases; bases with no gene match: 11. Looked up from germline, CDR1 is SGDLS and CDR2 is YYNGEE. The CDR3 loop is CASSISGRAAEDTQYF. CDR3 coding DNA: TGTGCCAGCAGTATCAGCGGGAGGGCCGCTGAAGATACGCAGTATTTT.

This clonotype was recorded a few times. This chain connects TRBV9 to TRBJ2-4; possible D gene TRBD2, 6 bases. The CDR3 totals 13 residues. Trimming removed 4 bases at V and 9 bases at J, with 14 bases between. The germline gives CDR1 SGDLS, CDR2 YYNGEE. The CDR3 DNA sequence: TGTGCCAGCAGCACGTGGGGGGAGGCCATTCAGTACTTC. Translating it yields CASSTWGEAIQYF.

This sequence joins TRBV4-1 and TRBJ2-3; D might be TRBD2 (6 bases). CDR1 and CDR2 (germline): MGHRA, YSYEKL. This CDR3 has 15 residues. Trimming took off 2 bases at V and 0 bases at J, with 9 bases between the two ends. This CDR3 is CASSQNGRSTDTQYF. DNA of the CDR3: TGCGCCAGCAGCCAAAACGGGAGAAGCACAGATACGCAGTATTTT.

There are many counts of this clonotype. This sequence joins TRBV9 and TRBJ1-5, with D uncertain. The V gene's germline CDR1 is SGDLS and CDR2 YYNGEE. The CDR3 totals 14 residues. V was trimmed by 0 bases and J by 5 bases, leaving 9 bases between them. This CDR3 reads CASSVDVGDQPQHF. The CDR3 bases are TGTGCCAGCAGCGTAGACGTGGGAGATCAGCCCCAGCATTTT.

This clonotype was observed at least ten times. V gene TRBV20-1 combines with J gene TRBJ2-3; TRBD1 matches at 8 bases. Germline V gene sequence: CDR1 DFQATT, CDR2 SNEGSKA (reference sequence). The CDR3 runs to 12 residues. The CDR3 loop reads CSYRGSTDTQYF. The CDR3 nucleotides read TGCAGCTACAGGGGGAGCACAGATACGCAGTATTTT.

This clonotype was seen a few times. The V call is TRBV4-1, the J call TRBJ1-1, with D possibly TRBD1 on 5 matching bases. The germline V gene has CDR1 MGHRA and CDR2 YSYEKL. Trimming left V 1 base short and J 4 bases short, with 16 bases between. The CDR3 extends over 16 amino acids. CDR3 nucleotides: TGCGCCAGCAGCCAAGGACGGCCGGGGGTCGGCACTGAAGCTTTCTTT. Its translation: CASSQGRPGVGTEAFF.

In this sample, this clonotype turned up many times. This chain joins TRBV11-2 and TRBJ2-2; 12 nucleotides agree with TRBD2. CDR1 and CDR2 (germline): SGHAT, FQNNGV. The CDR3 is made up of 15 amino acids. J gave up 7 bases and V 5 bases, and 5 bases lay outside the gene matches. In DNA form, the CDR3 reads TGTGCCAGCAGCCGACTAGCGGGAGATTTCGGGGAGCTGTTTTTT. Amino acid sequence: CASSRLAGDFGELFF.

This chain uses TRBV18 with TRBJ2-3; D remains unclear. The CDR3 totals 12 residues. Germline CDR1 KGHSH, CDR2 LQKENI. The germline V and J ends were trimmed by 3 bases and 5 bases, with 6 bases remaining between them. The CDR3 coding sequence is TGTGCCAGCTCACCGGATGAAGATACGCAGTATTTT. Residues: CASSPDEDTQYF.

This clonotype came up many times. At one of its ends the junction is not consistent with the germline gene, which may arise from a read error. This chain joins TRBV12-3 or TRBV12-4 and TRBJ2-4; D is perhaps TRBD1 (5 bases). The CDR3 is 14 residues long. CDR3 residues: CASSWGIAKNIQYF. The CDR3, as DNA: TGTGCCAGCAGTTGGGGCATAGCCAAAAACATCCAGTACTTC.

The rearrangement links TRBV2 to TRBJ2-3; perhaps TRBD2 as D (5 bases). Trimming shortened V by 6 bases and J by 3 bases, and 16 bases separated the two germline ends. CDR1 SNHLY and CDR2 FYNNEI come from the germline V gene. The length of the CDR3 is 15 residues. CDR3 protein: CASREDGVGTDTQYF. The CDR3 nucleotides read TGTGCCAGCAGAGAGGACGGGGTTGGAACAGATACGCAGTATTTT.

V gene TRBV11-2 combines with J gene TRBJ2-3, with TRBD2 identical over 11 bases. This CDR3 has 16 residues. Germline CDR1 is SGHAT and CDR2 is FQNNGV. V lost 6 bases to trimming and J lost 6 bases; unmatched junction nucleotides: 11. The CDR3 bases are TGTGCCAGCAGTCTGTATGCGACTAGCGGGAAGGATACGCAGTATTTT. Amino acid sequence: CASSLYATSGKDTQYF.

This chain uses TRBV12-3 or TRBV12-4 with TRBJ1-2, with D possibly being TRBD1 (5 bases). Trimming removed 2 bases at V and 7 bases at J, with 14 bases between. The CDR3 loop spans 14 amino acids. CDR3 bases: TGTGCCAGCAGTTTAAGCCAGGGACGTCCTGGCTACACCTTC. It yields the protein CASSLSQGRPGYTF.

This clonotype was seen more than once but under ten times. V gene TRBV7-9 combines with J gene TRBJ2-3; the D gene is possibly TRBD1 (6 bases). Germline V lookup: CDR1 SEHNR, CDR2 FQNEAQ (reference sequence). There are 14 residues in the CDR3. V lost 6 bases to trimming and J lost 5 bases, with 15 bases between them. CDR3 sequence reads: CASRRGQGKDTQYF. DNA for the CDR3: TGTGCCAGCAGACGAGGGCAGGGGAAAGATACGCAGTATTTT.

This clonotype was detected many times. The chain joins TRBV24-1 to TRBJ2-1; 8 bases agree with TRBD1. The junction had 9 bases not matched to a gene; V was cut back by 3 bases and J by 9 bases. CDR1 KGHDR and CDR2 SFDVKD come from the germline V gene. This CDR3 region has 15 residues. The DNA for the CDR3 is TGTGCCACCAGTGATATCCCAGGGGGCGGGGTTGAGCAGTTCTTC. Translation gives CATSDIPGGGVEQFF.

This clonotype was observed many times. The CDR3 sequence is CASSARTAEAFF. The CDR3 DNA follows: TGTGCCAGCAGCGCCCGGACGGCTGAAGCTTTCTTT. The rearrangement links TRBV3-1 to TRBJ1-1; D is ambiguous. Trimming stripped 5 bases from V and 6 bases from J, with 10 bases between. The CDR3 extends over 12 amino acids. Germline V lookup: CDR1 LGHDT, CDR2 YNNKEL (reference sequence).

The V gene is TRBV12-3 or TRBV12-4, the J gene TRBJ2-6; D is ambiguous. The germline V and J ends were trimmed by 6 bases and 0 bases, with 12 bases remaining between them. The CDR3 has 16 amino acids. The CDR3 DNA sequence: TGTGCCAGCAGCCCTGGCGGCCACTCTGGGGCCAACGTCCTGACTTTC. It translates to CASSPGGHSGANVLTF.

This clonotype occurred many times. At one end the junction does not follow the germline gene, possibly because of a read error. The chain combines TRBV11-2 with TRBJ2-1, with D perhaps matching TRBD2 (6 bases). The germline V gene has CDR1 SGHAT and CDR2 FQNNGV. This CDR3 has 17 residues. The CDR3 region is CASSLATRRGSYDEQFF. The CDR3 DNA sequence: TGTGCCAGCAGCTTAGCTACTCGGCGGGGATCCTACGATGAGCAGTTCTTC.

This clonotype was picked up many times. This rearrangement joins TRBV20-1 to TRBJ2-1, with 8 bases identical to TRBD2. V trimming: 5 bases; J trimming: 6 bases; junction bases outside the gene matches: 9. Germline assignment: CDR1 DFQATT and CDR2 SNEGSKA (reference sequence). The CDR3 is 14 amino acids. The CDR3 loop is CSAHSGAGGNEQFF. The CDR3 DNA reads TGCAGTGCTCATAGCGGGGCTGGAGGCAATGAGCAGTTCTTC.

The chain recombines TRBV15 with TRBJ2-3; 9 nucleotides align to TRBD2. Per the germline V gene, CDR1 is LNHNV and CDR2 is YYDKDF (reference sequence). The CDR3 extends over 15 amino acids. With 8 bases clipped from V and 3 bases from J, the junction kept 9 bases outside the gene matches. CDR3 nucleotides: TGTGCCACCTCTAGCGGGAATCTCAAAACAGATACGCAGTATTTT. This codes for CATSSGNLKTDTQYF.

V and J are TRBV6-2 or TRBV6-3 and TRBJ2-7; D is unclear. In germline, CDR1 is MNHEY, CDR2 SVGEGT. The CDR3 covers 13 residues. The V and J ends lost 2 bases and 9 bases respectively, with 14 bases between them. The CDR3 region has the DNA TGTGCCAGCAGTTACGCAGGTCTACGAGGGCAGTACGTC. Its translation: CASSYAGLRGQYV.

Ten or more counts support this clonotype. The chain's CDR3 is CASSQGAGTSSYNEQFF. The CDR3 DNA reads as TGTGCCAGCAGCCAAGGGGCAGGGACTAGTTCTTACAATGAGCAGTTCTTC. V gene TRBV3-1 combines with J gene TRBJ2-1; 8 nucleotides match TRBD2. This CDR3 has 17 amino acids. Looked up from germline, CDR1 is LGHDT and CDR2 is YNNKEL (reference sequence). The V segment lost 1 base and the J segment 4 bases; nucleotides outside the gene matches: 9.

This clonotype has a count of ten or more. V usage is TRBV11-2 and J usage is TRBJ2-5, with 9 positions matching TRBD2. With 3 bases clipped from V and 2 bases from J, the junction kept 4 bases outside the gene matches. Germline V gene sequence: CDR1 SGHAT, CDR2 FQNNGV. This CDR3 spans 15 amino acids. Written as DNA, the CDR3 is TGTGCCAGCAGCTTTAGCGGGAGAGGACAAGAGACCCAGTACTTC. Its translation: CASSFSGRGQETQYF.

This clonotype has at least ten counts. This sequence joins TRBV5-1 and TRBJ2-2; D unresolved. Germline CDR1 SGHRS, CDR2 YFSETQ. V shed 0 bases and J shed 0 bases, with 3 bases lying between them. The CDR3 contains 14 residues. The CDR3 loop reads CASSLDPNTGELFF. The CDR3 DNA follows: TGCGCCAGCAGCTTGGACCCGAACACCGGGGAGCTGTTTTTT.

The sample holds a few counts of this clonotype. This chain uses TRBV6-1 with TRBJ2-1; maybe TRBD1 (6 bases). The germline CDR1 and CDR2 sequences are MNHNS and SASEGT. With 4 bases removed from V and 14 bases from J, the gap between germline ends came to 9 bases. This CDR3 contains 10 residues. Here the CDR3 DNA reads TGTGCCAGCAGTGGGGACATTAAGTTCTTC. This translates into CASSGDIKFF.

This clonotype was recorded at least ten times. The CDR3 here is CASTPGLATYEQYF. CDR3 nucleotides: TGTGCCAGCACCCCGGGACTAGCTACCTACGAGCAGTACTTC. The genes are TRBV12-3 or TRBV12-4 and TRBJ2-7, with 9 bases aligning to TRBD2. This CDR3 is 14 amino acids long. J lost 2 bases, V lost 7 bases, and 6 bases had no gene match.

This clonotype has a count of ten or more. V gene TRBV6-2 or TRBV6-3 combines with J gene TRBJ1-4, with TRBD1 matching 7 bases. V lost 6 bases to trimming and J lost 3 bases; unmatched junction nucleotides: 16. Germline CDR1 and CDR2: MNHEY and SVGEGT. This CDR3 spans 18 amino acids. Here the CDR3 reads CASRPAQGGPRANEKLFF. The CDR3 coding sequence is TGTGCCAGCAGGCCCGCCCAGGGGGGCCCAAGGGCTAATGAAAAACTGTTTTTT.

This clonotype came up many times. The chain has TRBV11-3 and TRBJ1-2; 7 nucleotides agree with TRBD1. The CDR3 spans 15 residues. After removal of 5 bases from V and 3 bases from J, the junction contained 9 bases not matched to a gene. Germline V CDR1 and CDR2: SGHNT, YENEEA. The DNA for the CDR3 is TGTGCCAGCAGCCCCCGACAGGGAGGGTACTATGGCTACACCTTC. Translating gives CASSPRQGGYYGYTF.

This clonotype occurred a few times. The chain joins TRBV19 to TRBJ2-1; possibly TRBD2 for D (6 bases). Looked up from germline, CDR1 is LNHDA and CDR2 is SQIVND (reference sequence). The V end was cut by 7 bases, the J end by 2 bases, with 15 bases between. The CDR3 has 15 residues. The CDR3 nucleotides are TGTGCCAGTAATCAGAACGGAGGGGCCTACAATGAGCAGTTCTTC. Its protein product is CASNQNGGAYNEQFF. Full variable domain (outside the CDR3, taken from reference TRBV19 and TRBJ2-1): DGGITQSPKYLFRKEGQNVTLSCEQNLNHDAMYWYRQDPGQGLRLIYYSQIVNDFQKGDIAEGYSVSREKKESFPLTVTSAQKNPTAFYLCASNQNGGAYNEQFFGPGTRLTVL.

Concerning this clonotype itself: This may come from a read error, since a much larger clone is one base off. The chain couples TRBV27 to TRBJ2-1, with a weak D call TRBD2 (5 bases). The CDR3 spans 15 residues. CDR1 and CDR2 (germline): MNHEY, SMNVEV (reference sequence). The CDR3 sequence is CASSLVRDYYNEQSF. The CDR3 region has the DNA TGTGCCAGCAGTTTAGTCCGGGATTACTACAATGAGCAGTCCTTC.